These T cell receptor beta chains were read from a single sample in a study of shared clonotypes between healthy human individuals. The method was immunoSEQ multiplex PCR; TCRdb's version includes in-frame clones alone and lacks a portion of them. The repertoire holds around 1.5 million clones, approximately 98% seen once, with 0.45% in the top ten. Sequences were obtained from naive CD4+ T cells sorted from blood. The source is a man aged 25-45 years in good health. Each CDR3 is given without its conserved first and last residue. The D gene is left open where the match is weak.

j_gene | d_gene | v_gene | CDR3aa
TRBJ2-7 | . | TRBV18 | ASSRGVGSYEQY
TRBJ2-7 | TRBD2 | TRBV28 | ASRAGLAGGYEQY
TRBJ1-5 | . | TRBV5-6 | ASSLGANQPQH
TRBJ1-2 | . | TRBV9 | ASNELSEFSYGYT
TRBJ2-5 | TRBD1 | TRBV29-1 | SVRDRGRVETQY
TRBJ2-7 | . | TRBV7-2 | ASSLRDRESRREQY
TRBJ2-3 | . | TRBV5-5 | ASSLEGLDTQY
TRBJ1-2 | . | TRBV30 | AWGTGFGYGYT
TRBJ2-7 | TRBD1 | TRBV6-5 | ASRKRTGGIYEQY
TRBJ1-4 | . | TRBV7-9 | ASSNRGTENEKLF